Shown below are 4 T cell receptor beta chains from a single sample sequenced in a study of monozygotic twins with cystic fibrosis. Libraries were prepared by immunoSEQ multiplex PCR; TCRdb keeps only in-frame clonotypes and omits some of them. The sample holds under 20,000 clones, about 90% seen once. Material: blood. The receptors were sampled from a girl aged 2-15 years with cystic fibrosis.

This chain connects TRBV5-4 to TRBJ2-5; D ambiguous. V was clipped by 1 base and J by 1 base, with 8 bases between them. The germline V gene encodes CDR1 SGHNT and CDR2 YYREEE (reference sequence). CDR3 length: 14 amino acids. The CDR3 loop reads CASSLRSAQETQYF. CDR3 in DNA: TGTGCCAGCAGCTTGAGGTCAGCCCAAGAGACCCAGTACTTC.

The V and J genes are TRBV12-5 and TRBJ2-1, with 10 bases that match TRBD1. The junction had 2 bases not matched to a gene; V was cut back by 4 bases and J by 2 bases. The CDR3 has 15 amino acids. Germline assignment: CDR1 LGHNT and CDR2 FRNRAP. The CDR3: CASGSGTGAYNEQFF. CDR3 nucleotide sequence: TGTGCTAGTGGTTCCGGGACAGGGGCCTACAATGAGCAGTTCTTC.

The rearrangement uses TRBV30 and TRBJ2-1, with TRBD1 matching 12 bases. The CDR3 extends over 14 amino acids. CDR1 is GTSNPN and CDR2 is SVGIG in the germline V gene (reference sequence). The V and J ends lost 5 bases and 7 bases, in that order; junction bases with no gene match: 6. The CDR3 sequence: CAWGTGGAGNEQFF. DNA for the CDR3: TGTGCCTGGGGGACAGGGGGCGCGGGGAATGAGCAGTTCTTC.

The chain combines TRBV27 with TRBJ2-3, with TRBD2 identical over 11 bases. CDR3 size: 19 residues. CDR1 MNHEY and CDR2 SMNVEV come from the germline V gene (reference sequence). The ends lost 5 bases at V and 0 bases at J; junction bases unmatched: 13. CDR3 residues: CASSLGTTSGKLSTDTQYF. DNA for the CDR3: TGTGCCAGCAGTCTGGGGACGACTAGCGGGAAACTTAGCACAGATACGCAGTATTTT.